Following are 21 T cell receptor beta chains from one sample sequenced in a study of graft-versus-host responses after intestinal transplantation. Clones were read by immunoSEQ multiplex PCR, and TCRdb kept only the in-frame ones, dropping some. The sample lists tens of thousands of clones, around 92% occurring once. Their recognized antigens are unknown. Sequencing was performed on unstimulated CD4+ T cells sorted from spleen or lymph node cells, taken before intestinal transplant. The origin of the receptors is a human donor who received an intestinal transplant.

The chain employs TRBV7-9 and TRBJ2-5; possible D gene TRBD2, 7 bases. CDR3 size: 11 residues. V was clipped by 8 bases and J by 7 bases, with 11 bases between them. The germline V gene has CDR1 SEHNR and CDR2 FQNEAQ (reference sequence). This chain's CDR3 is CASGGGPTQYF. The CDR3 bases are TGTGCCAGCGGCGGGGGCCCGACCCAGTACTTC.

The chain has TRBV29-1 and TRBJ2-6; TRBD2 is a possible D gene (5 bases). V was shortened by 0 bases and J by 3 bases, with 12 bases between the two germline ends. Per the germline V gene, CDR1 is SQVTM and CDR2 is ANQGSEA. The CDR3 has 16 residues. CDR3 in amino acids: CSVEDGRAGGANVLTF. The CDR3 DNA sequence: TGCAGCGTTGAAGACGGAAGGGCGGGTGGGGCCAACGTCCTGACTTTC.

V and J are TRBV5-4 and TRBJ1-5; a possible D gene is TRBD1 (6 bases). CDR3 length: 14 amino acids. CDR1 and CDR2 from the germline V gene are SGHNT and YYREEE (reference sequence). V shed 3 bases and J shed 5 bases, with 12 bases lying between them. CDR3 sequence reads: CASSSQGRDQPQHF. In DNA form, the CDR3 reads TGTGCCAGCAGCTCTCAGGGGAGGGATCAGCCCCAGCATTTT.

This clone showed up just once. The rearrangement uses TRBV7-2 and TRBJ1-2; 9 bases align to TRBD1. This CDR3 is 14 amino acids long. V lost 6 bases, J lost 6 bases, and 8 bases stayed unmatched. Germline values: CDR1 SGHTA, CDR2 FQGNSA. CDR3 region: CASSPRGTGHGYTF. The CDR3 nucleotides are TGTGCCAGCAGTCCTAGGGGGACAGGGCATGGCTACACCTTC.

The chain combines TRBV30 with TRBJ2-7; a weak D match, TRBD1 (5 bases). Trimming shortened V by 0 bases and J by 0 bases, and 18 bases separated the two germline ends. The CDR3 length is 17 residues. In germline, CDR1 is GTSNPN, CDR2 SVGIG (reference sequence). CDR3 DNA sequence: TGTGCCTGGAGTGTAAAGGGGCGCGGACGATTCTCCTACGAGCAGTACTTC. The encoded protein is CAWSVKGRGRFSYEQYF.

The chain couples TRBV5-6 to TRBJ1-1; D might be TRBD1 (6 bases). Germline CDR1 reads SGHDT; CDR2 reads YYEEEE. The V and J ends lost 3 bases and 3 bases respectively, with 15 bases between them. The CDR3 totals 15 residues. The CDR3 protein is CASSSPSRGDTEAFF. CDR3 coding DNA: TGTGCCAGCAGCTCACCCTCCAGGGGCGACACTGAAGCTTTCTTT.

This chain connects TRBV30 to TRBJ2-7; 8 bases align to TRBD2. J lost 1 base, V lost 2 bases, and 10 bases had no gene match. Germline CDR1 reads GTSNPN; CDR2 reads SVGIG (reference sequence). CDR3 size: 16 residues. The CDR3 coding sequence is TGTGCCTGGAGTCGGTCGCGGACTAGCTTTTCCTACGAGCAGTACTTC. It specifies CAWSRSRTSFSYEQYF.

The J gene is TRBJ2-1, the V gene TRBV5-4, with D perhaps matching TRBD2 (6 bases). Germline V gene lookup returns CDR1 SGHNT and CDR2 YYREEE (reference sequence). The length of the CDR3 is 13 residues. The V end was cut by 4 bases, the J end by 5 bases, with 10 bases between. For the CDR3, the DNA is TGTGCCAGCAGCCTGACTAGGAACAATGAGCAGTTCTTC. It specifies CASSLTRNNEQFF.

The genes are TRBV14 and TRBJ2-7; 8 nucleotides align to TRBD1. Germline V lookup: CDR1 SGHDN, CDR2 FVKESK. The ends lost 1 base at V and 2 bases at J; junction bases unmatched: 1. The CDR3 runs to 14 residues. In DNA form, the CDR3 reads TGTGCCAGCAGCCAAGGACAGGGGACCTACGAGCAGTACTTC. It yields the protein CASSQGQGTYEQYF.

This chain links TRBV6-1 with TRBJ1-5; maybe TRBD1 (6 bases). The germline gives CDR1 MNHNS, CDR2 SASEGT. V was pared by 9 bases and J by 1 base, with 10 bases between. This CDR3 has 13 amino acids. CDR3 residues: CASQTGSNQPQHF. CDR3 DNA sequence: TGTGCCAGTCAAACAGGGAGCAATCAGCCCCAGCATTTT.

V usage is TRBV14 and J usage is TRBJ2-1, with TRBD1 matching 9 bases. The length of the CDR3 is 17 residues. Germline-derived CDR1 and CDR2 are SGHDN and FVKESK. V dropped 3 bases and J dropped 8; count of bases not matched to a gene: 14. The CDR3 loop is CASSQMTGGDGFDEQFF. The DNA for the CDR3 is TGTGCCAGCAGCCAGATGACAGGGGGAGATGGGTTCGATGAGCAGTTCTTC.

The chain employs TRBV30 and TRBJ1-3; D uncertain. This CDR3 is built from 11 residues. V was pared by 3 bases and J by 8 bases, with 8 bases between. The germline CDR1 and CDR2 sequences are GTSNPN and SVGIG (reference sequence). The CDR3 loop reads CAWRRDYTIYF. DNA for the CDR3: TGTGCCTGGAGGCGGGATTACACCATATATTTT.

This clone was detected only a few times. The V and J genes are TRBV19 and TRBJ1-6; 8 bases are shared with TRBD1. V was clipped by 9 bases and J by 7 bases; unmatched bases: 2. The CDR3 loop spans 12 amino acids. CDR1 LNHDA and CDR2 SQIVND come from the germline V gene (reference sequence). Here the CDR3 reads CASGQGNSPLHF. CDR3 coding DNA: TGTGCCAGCGGACAGGGAAATTCACCCCTCCACTTT.

The chain uses TRBV25-1 and TRBJ1-3; TRBD1 might be the D (6 bases). The germline V gene encodes CDR1 MGHDK and CDR2 SYGVNS. The V gene lost 1 base and the J gene lost 0 bases, with 13 bases spanning the gap. The CDR3 runs 17 residues. The CDR3 DNA reads as TGTGCCAGCAGTGAATTAAACAGGGCTACCTCTGGAAACACCATATATTTT. Protein: CASSELNRATSGNTIYF.

CDR3 loop: CASSFTAGVNGYTF. The CDR3 nucleotides read TGTGCCAGCAGCTTTACCGCGGGGGTGAATGGCTACACCTTC. The gene calls are TRBV7-2 and TRBJ1-2; D perhaps matches TRBD1 (5 bases). There are 14 residues in the CDR3. Between the trimmed V and J ends, which lost 3 bases and 6 bases, there was a span of 14 bases. Germline V gene sequence: CDR1 SGHTA, CDR2 FQGNSA.

V and J are TRBV7-2 and TRBJ2-6; D is ambiguous. Per germline, CDR1 SGHTA and CDR2 FQGNSA. The CDR3 extends over 11 amino acids. With 4 bases removed from V and 15 bases from J, the gap between germline ends came to 10 bases. CDR3 residues: CASSSSKDLTF. Written as DNA, the CDR3 is TGTGCCAGCAGCTCTAGTAAGGACCTGACTTTC. Full variable domain (rest looked up from reference TRBV7-2 and TRBJ2-6): GAGVSQSPSNKVTEKGKDVELRCDPISGHTALYWYRQSLGQGLEFLIYFQGNSAPDKSGLPSDRFSAERTGGSVSTLTIQRTQQEDSAVYLCASSSSKDLTFGAGSRLTVL.

CDR3 protein: CASSPTHSYEGLFGNTIYF. In DNA, the CDR3 is TGTGCCAGCTCACCGACACACAGTTACGAGGGTCTTTTCGGAAACACCATATATTTT. The gene calls are TRBV18 and TRBJ1-3; no reliable D call. Trimming pared 3 bases from V and 4 bases from J, leaving 25 bases between. From germline, CDR1 is KGHSH and CDR2 LQKENI. This CDR3 contains 19 residues. The whole variable domain, remainder taken from reference TRBV18 and TRBJ1-3, is NAGVMQNPRHLVRRRGQEARLRCSPMKGHSHVYWYRQLPEEGLKFMVYLQKENIIDESGMPKERFSAEFPKEGPSILRIQQVVRGDSAAYFCASSPTHSYEGLFGNTIYFGEGSWLTVV.

The chain uses TRBV21-1 and TRBJ2-7; the table's D call, TRBD1, has no DNA check behind it. TRBV21-1 is a pseudogene. This CDR3 spans 13 amino acids. CDR3 nucleotides: TGTGCCAGCAGCAATGAACAGGGCTACGAGCAGTACTTC. This translates into CASSNEQGYEQYF.

The chain is built from TRBV6-6 and TRBJ2-7; possible D gene TRBD1, 5 bases. The CDR3 length is 14 residues. CDR1 and CDR2 (germline): MNHNY, SVGAGI (reference sequence). V was cut by 0 bases and J by 2 bases, with 8 bases left in between. CDR3 DNA sequence: TGTGCCAGCAGTTACTCCCAGGGCCCCTACGAGCAGTACTTC. Its protein is CASSYSQGPYEQYF.

In its sample, this clone was seen once. The chain couples TRBV7-2 to TRBJ2-5; TRBD1 might be the D (5 bases). The CDR3 length is 15 residues. The germline V and J ends were trimmed by 5 bases and 4 bases, with 17 bases remaining between them. The germline V gene encodes CDR1 SGHTA and CDR2 FQGNSA. CDR3 coding DNA: TGTGCCAGCAGCCCCCAGTGGCAGGGCGCAGAGACCCAGTACTTC. Amino acid sequence: CASSPQWQGAETQYF.

This clone occurred once. The rearrangement links TRBV19 to TRBJ2-3; 9 positions match TRBD2. CDR1 is LNHDA and CDR2 is SQIVND in the germline V gene (reference sequence). The junction had 6 bases not matched to a gene; V was cut back by 8 bases and J by 3 bases. The CDR3 is made up of 14 amino acids. This CDR3 is CASRTSGSTDTQYF. In DNA, the CDR3 is TGTGCCAGTCGAACTAGCGGGTCGACAGATACGCAGTATTTT.